The 8 T cell receptor beta chains listed next were all sequenced from one sample in a study of blood T cells in healthy people across ages. Primers used in a second PCR of about 6 to 11 cycles were a sample-barcoded 5' primer and a J-beta primer mix. MiXCR was run by TCRdb on the 5' RACE reads, yielding one entry per CDR3 protein. The repertoire holds fewer than 900,000 distinct CDR3 sequences, approximately 39% seen once, with roughly 20% in the top ten. Sequenced input: blood. These receptors were obtained from a woman aged 60-75 years in good health.

This clonotype was counted ten times or more. This chain joins TRBV7-2 and TRBJ2-5, with 9 bases that match TRBD2. The CDR3 length is 15 residues. Germline CDR1 SGHTA, CDR2 FQGNSA. V lost 6 bases and J lost 5; bases outside the gene matches: 10. Here the CDR3 DNA reads TGTGCCAGCAGGTCCTTAGCGGGAGTGGGGGAGACCCAGTACTTC. This sequence encodes CASRSLAGVGETQYF. The variable domain in full, completed from reference TRBV7-2 and TRBJ2-5, reads GAGVSQSPSNKVTEKGKDVELRCDPISGHTALYWYRQSLGQGLEFLIYFQGNSAPDKSGLPSDRFSAERTGGSVSTLTIQRTQQEDSAVYLCASRSLAGVGETQYFGPGTRLLVL.

This clonotype has a handful of counts. The chain uses TRBV4-2 and TRBJ2-4; no clear D gene. The CDR3 is made up of 14 amino acids. CDR1 is LGHNA, CDR2 YNFKEQ, per germline. V shed 1 base and J shed 5 bases, with 9 bases lying between them. The CDR3, as DNA: TGTGCCAGCAGCCAAGGACTGGCTGAAAACATTCAGTACTTC. Its protein product is CASSQGLAENIQYF.

This clonotype was counted only a few times. The chain carries TRBV20-1 and TRBJ1-5; 9 nucleotides line up with TRBD1. Trimming removed 6 bases from V and 3 bases from J; junction bases left unmatched: 6. CDR3 size: 14 residues. CDR1 and CDR2 (germline): DFQATT, SNEGSKA (reference sequence). The CDR3 DNA reads as TGCAGTGCAACCGACAGGGGGATCAATCAGCCCCAGCATTTT. Protein sequence: CSATDRGINQPQHF.

This clonotype appeared a few times. This chain uses TRBV11-2 with TRBJ2-3, with no clear D. The germline gives CDR1 SGHAT, CDR2 FQNNGV. CDR3 length: 16 residues. V was trimmed by 2 bases and J by 0 bases, leaving 12 bases between them. The chain's CDR3 is CASSLNAIPSTDTQYF. In DNA form, the CDR3 reads TGTGCCAGCAGCTTAAACGCCATCCCGAGCACAGATACGCAGTATTTT. Using reference TRBV11-2 and TRBJ2-3 for the parts outside the CDR3, the full variable domain is EAGVAQSPRYKIIEKRQSVAFWCNPISGHATLYWYQQILGQGPKLLIQFQNNGVVDDSQLPKDRFSAERLKGVDSTLKIQPAKLEDSAVYLCASSLNAIPSTDTQYFGPGTRLTVL.

This clonotype has at least ten counts. The rearrangement joins TRBV29-1 to TRBJ2-3; 10 nucleotides agree with TRBD2. Trimming at V came to 7 bases and at J to 0 bases, leaving 4 bases not matched to a gene. This CDR3 region has 14 residues. Germline V gene sequence: CDR1 SQVTM, CDR2 ANQGSEA. This chain's CDR3 is CSDATSGSTDTQYF. The CDR3 DNA reads as TGCAGCGATGCGACTAGCGGGAGCACAGATACGCAGTATTTT.

Turning to this clonotype: A much larger clone differs by one base, so this may be a read error. The rearrangement links TRBV7-2 to TRBJ2-2; D gene ambiguous. CDR3 length: 16 amino acids. Germline assignment: CDR1 SGHTA and CDR2 FQGNSA. The CDR3 bases are TGTGCCTGCAGCTTAGCCTACTCAGGCGCTTCCGGGGAGCTGTTTTTT. It codes for CACSLAYSGASGELFF.

The V call is TRBV2, the J call TRBJ1-2, with D possibly being TRBD1 (6 bases). Per germline, CDR1 SNHLY and CDR2 FYNNEI. Trimming left V 3 bases short and J 5 bases short, with 10 bases between. The CDR3 is 13 amino acids. CDR3 nucleotide sequence: TGTGCCAGCAGTGATCAGGGGCGTTATGGCTACACCTTC. Encoded protein: CASSDQGRYGYTF.

This chain's CDR3 is CASSQGGDPGLAGGPLYNEQYF. CDR3 sequence (DNA): TGCGCCAGCAGCCAAGGAGGGGACCCGGGACTAGCGGGAGGACCTCTCTACAATGAGCAGTACTTC. The chain carries TRBV4-3 and TRBJ2-7, with 15 bases aligning to TRBD2. Germline V gene sequence: CDR1 LGHNA, CDR2 YSLEER. CDR3 length: 22 amino acids. J lost 7 bases, V lost 1 base, and 23 bases had no gene match.